The rows below give T cell receptor beta chains drawn from one sample of a study of blood T cell repertoires in COVID-19. Produced via immunoSEQ multiplex PCR; TCRdb's table is partial and in-frame only. In the table there are approximately 210,000 clones, approximately 80% of which are singletons. Sequencing input: PBMCs or T cells enriched from blood (not recorded which). Receptor source: a man aged 25 to 40 with acute COVID-19. CDR3s include the opening cysteine and the closing phenylalanine or tryptophan. D genes are given only for firm matches. Clone sizes are given selectively: once, few, many, or a class where the clone is expanded.

j_call clone_size d_call v_call cdr3_length cdr3_aa cdr3_nt
TRBJ1-4 once - TRBV7-2 14 CASSPGLFNEKLFF TGTGCCAGCAGCCCAGGGCTTTTTAATGAAAAACTGTTTTTT
TRBJ2-2 - - TRBV6-2/TRBV6-3 13 CASSFNSAGELFF TGTGCCAGCAGTTTTAACAGTGCCGGGGAGCTGTTTTTT
TRBJ1-2 few - TRBV19 12 CAIPSGAGGYTF TGTGCCATTCCGTCAGGGGCGGGCGGCTACACCTTC
TRBJ1-2 - TRBD1 TRBV12-3/TRBV12-4 13 CASRETGPYGYTF TGTGCCAGCAGAGAGACAGGGCCCTATGGCTACACCTTC
TRBJ2-5 - TRBD1 TRBV4-1 16 CASSQDGTGVYETQYF TGCGCCAGCAGCCAAGATGGGACAGGGGTTTACGAGACCCAGTACTTC
TRBJ2-4 - - TRBV30 13 CARGGRGKNIQYF TGTGCTCGGGGCGGCAGGGGAAAAAACATTCAGTACTTC
TRBJ2-7 - - TRBV5-5 16 CASSLGSRDPTYEQYF TGTGCCAGCAGCTTGGGTAGCCGCGATCCCACCTACGAGCAGTACTTC
TRBJ1-4 - - TRBV11-2 17 CASSLAPRPATNEKLFF TGTGCCAGCAGCTTAGCCCCCAGGCCCGCAACTAATGAAAAACTGTTTTTT
TRBJ2-2 - - TRBV19 15 CASSIQGSDTGELFF TGTGCCAGTAGTATTCAGGGGAGTGACACCGGGGAGCTGTTTTTT
TRBJ1-5 - TRBD1 TRBV6-5 13 CATWDRGPQPQHF TGTGCCACCTGGGACAGGGGGCCTCAGCCCCAGCATTTT
TRBJ2-7 - TRBD2 TRBV28 12 CASSLGGRVQYF TGTGCCAGCAGCCTTGGGGGGAGGGTGCAGTACTTC
TRBJ1-5 - - TRBV18 15 CASSPPGASNQPQHF TGTGCCAGCTCACCTCCTGGGGCTAGCAATCAGCCCCAGCATTTT
TRBJ1-2 few - TRBV5-4 16 CASSFAGQSFGYGYTF TGTGCCAGCAGCTTTGCAGGGCAGTCATTTGGCTATGGCTACACCTTC
TRBJ1-5 - - TRBV5-5 14 CASRRDFGNQPQHF TGTGCCAGCAGGCGGGACTTTGGCAATCAGCCCCAGCATTTT
TRBJ1-5 once - TRBV4-1 16 CASSFLTTGGNQPQHF TGCGCCAGCAGCTTTCTAACGACAGGTGGGAATCAGCCCCAGCATTTT
TRBJ2-3 few - TRBV3-1/TRBV3-2 15 CASSQKTMGADTQYF TGTGCCAGCAGCCAGAAGACAATGGGCGCAGATACGCAGTATTTT
TRBJ2-5 once TRBD2 TRBV15 15 CATRRASGGQETQYF TGTGCCACCCGACGGGCTAGCGGGGGGCAAGAGACCCAGTACTTC
TRBJ1-6 - - TRBV7-9 14 CASSFMTGPSPLHF TGTGCCAGCAGCTTTATGACAGGTCCTTCGCCCCTCCACTTT